A single sample is the source of the 13 T cell receptor beta chains below, sequenced in a study of identifying expanded T cells in peripheral blood (dated by TCRdb to between 2018 and 2021). Libraries came from the immunoSEQ multiplex PCR assay. TCRdb obtained this table from immuneACCESS and retained in-frame rearrangements with V and J assigned. These tables miss some clones; where compared with another copy, unresolved V genes account for less than half of the shortfall, and the remainder is unexplained. The sample table holds approximately 120,000 clones, of which about nine tenths were seen once. The biggest ten clones account for approximately 8% of the sample. Sequencing was carried out using blood. The receptors originated from a person aged 18 to 75 in good health.

The chain uses TRBV29-1 and TRBJ1-5, with 10 bases fitting TRBD1. Trimming took 6 bases from V and 0 from J; bases not matched to a gene: 11. CDR3 length equals 17 residues. Germline CDR1 and CDR2: SQVTM and ANQGSEA. The CDR3 sequence: CSVVPGTGVYSNQPQHF. In DNA form, the CDR3 reads TGCAGCGTCGTACCCGGGACAGGGGTATATAGCAATCAGCCCCAGCATTTT.

This clone appeared a single time. The J gene is TRBJ1-4, the V gene TRBV11-1; TRBD1 matches at 10 bases. Per the germline V gene, CDR1 is SGHAT and CDR2 is FQDESV (reference sequence). This CDR3 region has 17 residues. J gave up 5 bases and V 2 bases, and 8 bases lay outside the gene matches. As DNA, the CDR3 is TGTGCCAGCAGCTTACCGCCCCCGGGACAGGGGAATGAAAAACTGTTTTTT. Translating it yields CASSLPPPGQGNEKLFF.

This clone was recorded only once. The rearrangement links TRBV30 to TRBJ1-1, with unresolved D. Trimming took 3 bases from V and 2 from J, leaving 7 bases between them. The CDR3 spans 12 residues. In germline, CDR1 is GTSNPN, CDR2 SVGIG (reference sequence). For the CDR3, the DNA is TGTGCCTGGAGCCCACCAAACACTGAAGCTTTCTTT. This translates into CAWSPPNTEAFF.

This chain links TRBV15 with TRBJ1-4; no clear D. CDR3 size: 15 residues. Trimming removed 0 bases from V and 7 bases from J, with 12 bases in between. Germline V gene data show CDR1 as LNHNV and CDR2 as YYDKDF (reference sequence). DNA for the CDR3: TGTGCCACCAGCAGAGAAACATCTTCGGGTGAAAAACTGTTTTTT. Protein: CATSRETSSGEKLFF.

J is TRBJ2-7 and V is TRBV12-5; D possibly corresponds to TRBD1 (6 bases). The germline V gene encodes CDR1 LGHNT and CDR2 FRNRAP. Trimming took off 6 bases at V and 2 bases at J, with 23 bases between the two ends. This CDR3 contains 17 residues. CDR3 protein: CASGKTGSHRYPYEQYF. The DNA for the CDR3 is TGTGCTAGTGGCAAGACAGGCTCACACCGATACCCCTACGAGCAGTACTTC.

The chain uses TRBV19 and TRBJ1-1; D unclear. V gave up 5 bases and J gave up 11 bases, with 18 bases separating them. This CDR3 has 13 residues. Germline V gene lookup returns CDR1 LNHDA and CDR2 SQIVND (reference sequence). CDR3 sequence: CASSLLNVREAFF. The CDR3 region has the DNA TGTGCCAGTAGTCTCCTTAACGTCCGAGAGGCTTTCTTT.

This clone occurred once. This chain connects TRBV7-7 to TRBJ2-3; 7 bases fit TRBD1. Germline loops: CDR1 SSHAT, CDR2 FNYEAQ (reference sequence). The trim removed 3 bases at V and 9 bases at J, leaving 6 bases unmatched. The CDR3 spans 13 residues. CDR3 DNA: TGTGCCAGCAGCTTGGACAGGAAGGACACGCAGTATTTT. Protein sequence: CASSLDRKDTQYF.

The rearrangement uses TRBV28 and TRBJ2-1; 7 nucleotides align to TRBD2. With V trimmed by 10 bases and J by 1 base, 7 bases remained unmatched. Germline V gene sequence: CDR1 MDHEN, CDR2 SYDVKM. The CDR3 has 14 residues. The CDR3 loop reads CATVREISYNEQFF. The CDR3 coding sequence is TGTGCCACCGTGCGGGAGATTTCCTACAATGAGCAGTTCTTC.

The V gene is TRBV28, the J gene TRBJ1-4, with D unresolved. V dropped 7 bases and J dropped 8 bases, with 14 bases sitting between them. The CDR3 has 13 residues. Germline lookup yields CDR1 MDHEN and CDR2 SYDVKM. CDR3 DNA: TGTGCCAGCACCTCTGGGGTCAGGGAAAAACTGTTTTTT. Protein sequence: CASTSGVREKLFF.

This sequence joins TRBV7-9 and TRBJ1-4; D is possibly TRBD1 (5 bases). This CDR3 is 18 amino acids long. Trimming removed 1 base from V and 2 bases from J, with 17 bases in between. The germline V gene encodes CDR1 SEHNR and CDR2 FQNEAQ (reference sequence). In DNA form, the CDR3 reads TGTGCCAGCAGCTTAGTTGAGACTCGAGGGGCCACTAATGAAAAACTGTTTTTT. As protein: CASSLVETRGATNEKLFF.

The rearrangement links TRBV21-1 to TRBJ2-7; the D call in the table, TRBD1, was not verified against the DNA. TRBV21-1 is a recognized pseudogene. This CDR3 has 15 amino acids. The CDR3, as DNA: TGTGCCAGCAGCAAAAGTGGACAGGGATACTACGAGCAGTACTTC. Protein product: CASSKSGQGYYEQYF.

The chain recombines TRBV6-1 with TRBJ1-1; D is unclear. There are 13 residues in the CDR3. V shed 3 bases and J shed 6 bases, with 11 bases lying between them. Germline-derived CDR1 and CDR2 are MNHNS and SASEGT. CDR3 residues: CASSDLEGAEAFF. CDR3 DNA: TGTGCCAGCAGTGATCTGGAGGGCGCTGAAGCTTTCTTT.

The rearrangement links TRBV5-4 to TRBJ2-5; the match to TRBD1 covers 8 bases. The V and J ends lost 2 bases and 2 bases, in that order; junction bases with no gene match: 5. CDR1 SGHNT and CDR2 YYREEE come from the germline V gene (reference sequence). The CDR3 totals 15 residues. The CDR3 coding sequence is TGTGCCAGCAGCTTCGACAGGGGCAGACAAGAGACCCAGTACTTC. Translating gives CASSFDRGRQETQYF.